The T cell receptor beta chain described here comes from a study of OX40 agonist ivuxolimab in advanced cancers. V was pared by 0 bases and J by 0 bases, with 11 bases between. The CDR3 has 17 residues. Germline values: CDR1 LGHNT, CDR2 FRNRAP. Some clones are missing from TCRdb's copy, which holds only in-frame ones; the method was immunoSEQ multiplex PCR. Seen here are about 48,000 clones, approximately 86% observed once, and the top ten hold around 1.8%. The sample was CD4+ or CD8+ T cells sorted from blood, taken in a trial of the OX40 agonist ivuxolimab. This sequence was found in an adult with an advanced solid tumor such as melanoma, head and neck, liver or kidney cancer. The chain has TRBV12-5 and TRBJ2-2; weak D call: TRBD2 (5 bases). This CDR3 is CASGLVVSGANTGELFF. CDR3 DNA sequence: TGTGCTAGTGGTTTGGTTGTCAGCGGAGCGAACACCGGGGAGCTGTTTTTT.